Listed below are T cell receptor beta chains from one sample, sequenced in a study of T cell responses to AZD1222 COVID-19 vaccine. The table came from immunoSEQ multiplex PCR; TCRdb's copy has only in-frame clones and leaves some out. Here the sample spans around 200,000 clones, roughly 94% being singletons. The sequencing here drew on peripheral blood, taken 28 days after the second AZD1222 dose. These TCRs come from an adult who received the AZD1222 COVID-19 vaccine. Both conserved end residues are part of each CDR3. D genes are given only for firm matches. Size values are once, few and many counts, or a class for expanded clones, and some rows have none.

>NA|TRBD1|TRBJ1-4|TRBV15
CATSRDGGQTNEKLFF
TGTGCCACCAGCAGAGATGGGGGACAGACTAATGAAAAACTGTTTTTT
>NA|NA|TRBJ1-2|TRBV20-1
CSASGDRGYTF
TGCAGTGCTTCCGGGGACCGGGGCTACACCTTC
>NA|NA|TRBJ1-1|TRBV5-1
CASSVRRGGEAFF
TGCGCCAGCAGCGTCCGAAGGGGGGGAGAAGCTTTCTTT
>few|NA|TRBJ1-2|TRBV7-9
CASSLERTSGGYTF
TGTGCCAGCAGCTTAGAGAGGACCTCAGGGGGCTACACCTTC
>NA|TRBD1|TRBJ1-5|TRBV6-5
CASSSGQGAPNQPQHF
TGTGCCAGCAGTTCAGGACAGGGGGCTCCGAATCAGCCCCAGCATTTT
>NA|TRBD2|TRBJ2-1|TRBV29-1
CSVVGEGLYNEQFF
TGCAGCGTGGTTGGGGAGGGCCTCTACAATGAGCAGTTCTTC
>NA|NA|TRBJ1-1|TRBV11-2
CASSLGMGVGENTEAFF
TGTGCCAGCAGCTTAGGCATGGGGGTAGGCGAGAACACTGAAGCTTTCTTT
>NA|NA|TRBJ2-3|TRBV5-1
CASSLMQPGGRGDTQYF
TGCGCCAGCAGCTTGATGCAGCCGGGGGGCCGGGGAGATACGCAGTATTTT
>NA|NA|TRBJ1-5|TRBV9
CATEDGGGGSNQPQHF
TGTGCCACCGAGGACGGGGGCGGCGGGAGCAATCAGCCCCAGCATTTT
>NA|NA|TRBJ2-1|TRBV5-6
CASSSFREQFF
TGTGCCAGCAGCTCCTTTCGTGAGCAGTTCTTC
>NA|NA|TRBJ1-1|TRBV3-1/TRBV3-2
CASSPTPGTRGHTEAFF
TGTGCCAGCAGTCCCACCCCCGGGACCCGGGGTCACACTGAAGCTTTCTTT
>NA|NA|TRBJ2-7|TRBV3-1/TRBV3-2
CASSHVGDNNEQYF
TGTGCCAGCAGCCACGTGGGGGACAATAACGAGCAGTACTTC
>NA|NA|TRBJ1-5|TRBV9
CASSVGNNQPQHF
TGTGCCAGCAGCGTAGGAAACAATCAGCCCCAGCATTTT
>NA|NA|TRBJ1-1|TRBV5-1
CASSPEPRQMNTEAFF
TGCGCCAGCAGCCCCGAACCACGACAGATGAACACTGAAGCTTTCTTT
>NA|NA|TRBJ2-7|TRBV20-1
CSASLLPSYEQYF
TGCAGTGCTAGTCTCCTACCCTCCTACGAGCAGTACTTC
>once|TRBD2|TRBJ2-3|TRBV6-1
CASSEALAGGADTQYF
TGTGCCAGCAGTGAAGCACTAGCGGGTGGGGCAGATACGCAGTATTTT
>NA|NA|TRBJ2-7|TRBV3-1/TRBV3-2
CASSQARAGAESYEQYF
TGTGCCAGCAGCCAAGCCAGGGCCGGAGCGGAGTCTTACGAGCAGTACTTC
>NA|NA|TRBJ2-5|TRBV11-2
CASSPWGKETQYF
TGTGCCAGCAGCCCGTGGGGAAAAGAGACCCAGTACTTC
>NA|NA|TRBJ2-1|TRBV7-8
CASNPGGMSNEQFF
TGTGCCAGCAACCCGGGCGGCATGTCCAATGAGCAGTTCTTC
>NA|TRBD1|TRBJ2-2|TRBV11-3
CASSFRTGRGELFF
TGTGCCAGCAGCTTCAGGACAGGCCGGGGGGAGCTGTTTTTT
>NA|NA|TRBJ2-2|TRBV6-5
CASRPSGSTGELFF
TGTGCCAGCAGACCGAGCGGCTCCACCGGGGAGCTGTTTTTT
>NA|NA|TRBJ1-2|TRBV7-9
CASSSSGTNYGYTF
TGTGCCAGCAGCTCCTCCGGGACCAACTATGGCTACACCTTC
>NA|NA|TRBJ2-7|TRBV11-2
CASSNLDQGEQYF
TGTGCCAGCAGCAACTTAGATCAGGGGGAGCAGTACTTC
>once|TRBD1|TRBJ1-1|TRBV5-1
CASSLTGGDTEAFF
TGCGCCAGCAGCTTGACAGGGGGGGACACTGAAGCTTTCTTT
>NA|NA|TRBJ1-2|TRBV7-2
CASSLVTTGGYTF
TGTGCCAGCAGCTTAGTGACAACAGGTGGCTACACCTTC
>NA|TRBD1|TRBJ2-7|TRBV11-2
CASSLDRGSYEQYF
TGTGCCAGCAGCTTAGACAGGGGGTCCTACGAGCAGTACTTC
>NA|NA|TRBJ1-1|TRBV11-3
CASRVGGRTEAFF
TGTGCCAGCAGGGTTGGGGGGCGTACTGAAGCTTTCTTT
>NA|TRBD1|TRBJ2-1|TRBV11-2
CASADRDYNEQFF
TGTGCCAGCGCGGACAGGGATTACAATGAGCAGTTCTTC
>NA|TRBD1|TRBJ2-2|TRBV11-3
CASSGTGGASGELFF
TGTGCCAGCAGTGGCACAGGGGGCGCCTCCGGGGAGCTGTTTTTT
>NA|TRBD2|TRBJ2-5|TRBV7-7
CASSRGLAGGQETQYF
TGTGCCAGCAGCCGCGGGCTAGCGGGGGGACAAGAGACCCAGTACTTC
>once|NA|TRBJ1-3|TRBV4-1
CASSQTLVLGNTIYF
TGCGCCAGCAGCCAAACCTTAGTTTTGGGAAACACCATATATTTT
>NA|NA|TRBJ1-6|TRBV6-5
CASSYSEQGNSPLHF
TGTGCCAGCAGTTACTCGGAACAGGGAAATTCACCCCTCCACTTT
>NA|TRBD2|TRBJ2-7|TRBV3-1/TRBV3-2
CASRHSGTQGYEQYF
TGTGCCAGCAGACATAGCGGGACCCAAGGCTACGAGCAGTACTTC
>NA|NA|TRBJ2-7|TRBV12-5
CASRDTGTYEQYF
TGTGCTAGCCGGGACACAGGAACCTACGAGCAGTACTTC
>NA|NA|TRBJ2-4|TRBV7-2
CASSLVGSWKNIQYF
TGTGCCAGCAGCTTAGTTGGGAGCTGGAAAAACATTCAGTACTTC
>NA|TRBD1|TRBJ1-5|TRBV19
CASSSGGYSNQPQHF
TGTGCCAGTAGTTCAGGGGGATATAGCAATCAGCCCCAGCATTTT
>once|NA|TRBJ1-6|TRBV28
CASTLSGDLSSYNSPLHF
TGTGCCAGCACCCTCTCCGGGGACCTTAGCTCCTATAATTCACCCCTCCACTTT
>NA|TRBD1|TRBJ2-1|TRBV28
CASSLIWGTGNNEQFF
TGTGCCAGCAGTCTTATATGGGGGACAGGGAACAATGAGCAGTTCTTC
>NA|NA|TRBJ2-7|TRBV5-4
CASSSGPSSSYEQYF
TGTGCCAGCAGCTCTGGACCGTCAAGCTCCTACGAGCAGTACTTC
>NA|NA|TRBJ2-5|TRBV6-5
CASSYSLGGLQETQYF
TGTGCCAGCAGTTACTCGTTAGGGGGGCTGCAAGAGACCCAGTACTTC
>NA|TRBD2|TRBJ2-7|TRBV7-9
CASSLAFAGDPYEQYF
TGTGCCAGCAGCTTAGCTTTCGCGGGAGACCCCTACGAGCAGTACTTC
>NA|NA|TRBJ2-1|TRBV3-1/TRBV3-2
CASSQVTGDNEQFF
TGTGCCAGCAGCCAAGTAACCGGGGACAATGAGCAGTTCTTC
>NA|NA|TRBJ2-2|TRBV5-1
CASSLAMGLDTGELFF
TGCGCCAGCAGCTTGGCTATGGGGCTTGACACCGGGGAGCTGTTTTTT
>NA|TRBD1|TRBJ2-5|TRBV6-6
CASSSTGQDGQETQYF
TGTGCCAGCAGTTCGACGGGACAGGACGGCCAAGAGACCCAGTACTTC
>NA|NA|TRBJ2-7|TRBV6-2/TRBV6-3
CASGQLLYEQYF
TGTGCCAGCGGCCAACTTTTATACGAGCAGTACTTC
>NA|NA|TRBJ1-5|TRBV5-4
CASSFDGGGQPQHF
TGTGCCAGCAGCTTTGATGGGGGTGGTCAGCCCCAGCATTTT
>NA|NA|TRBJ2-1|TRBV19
CASSIVYYIRDGLYNEQFF
TGTGCCAGTAGTATCGTTTATTATATCAGGGACGGACTCTACAATGAGCAGTTCTTC
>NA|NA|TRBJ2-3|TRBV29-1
CSAAGGLGTDTQYF
TGCAGCGCCGCTGGGGGCCTTGGCACAGATACGCAGTATTTT
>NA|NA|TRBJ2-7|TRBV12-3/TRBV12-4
CASSLGVGYEQYF
TGTGCCAGCAGTTTAGGCGTGGGCTACGAGCAGTACTTC
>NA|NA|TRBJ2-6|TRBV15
CATSSRSSGANVLTF
TGTGCCACCAGCAGTCGGAGCTCTGGGGCCAACGTCCTGACTTTC
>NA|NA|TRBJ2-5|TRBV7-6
CASSLKETQYF
TGTGCCAGCAGCTTAAAAGAGACCCAGTACTTC
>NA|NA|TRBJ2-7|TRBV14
CASSRGPYEQYF
TGTGCCAGCAGCCGGGGGCCTTACGAGCAGTACTTC
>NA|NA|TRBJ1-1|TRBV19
CASSIVGGGTEAFF
TGTGCCAGTAGTATAGTCGGTGGCGGCACTGAAGCTTTCTTT